The rows below give T cell receptor beta chains drawn from one sample of a study of CD8 T cells in ankylosing spondylitis. One entry per CDR3 protein results from TCRdb running MiXCR on the 5' RACE reads. The sample consists of hundreds of thousands of distinct CDR3 sequences, 26% of them appearing once. Sequenced material: blood, either unsorted or a sorted T cell fraction (not recorded which). Every receptor here comes from a male donor with ankylosing spondylitis. CDR3s include the opening cysteine and the closing phenylalanine or tryptophan. Each record gives: J gene, V gene, clone size, D gene, CDR3 protein, CDR3 DNA. A D gene is named only where the DNA matches it firmly. Rows give clone size only sometimes, using once, few, many, or a class for an expanded clone.

TRBJ2-7,TRBV12-3/TRBV12-4,.,TRBD1,CASSLGGQGISTYEQYF,TGTGCCAGCAGTTTAGGGGGACAGGGGATCTCGACCTACGAGCAGTACTTC
TRBJ2-2,TRBV6-5,once,TRBD1,CASSSKQGALGELFF,TGTGCCAGCAGTTCTAAACAGGGGGCCCTCGGGGAGCTGTTTTTT
TRBJ2-1,TRBV5-1,.,.,CASSLDLASSGNEQFF,TGCGCCAGCAGCTTGGATTTGGCCTCAAGCGGGAATGAGCAGTTCTTC
TRBJ2-6,TRBV4-2,.,TRBD2,CASSPLGGGSSGANVLTF,TGTGCCAGCAGCCCCCTTGGGGGAGGGTCCTCTGGGGCCAACGTCCTGACTTTC
TRBJ1-2,TRBV6-4,.,.,CATKHSRLFYGYTF,TGTGCCACCAAGCATTCCCGGCTGTTCTATGGCTACACCTTC
TRBJ1-6,TRBV5-1,.,.,CASSLQGTGSPLHF,TGCGCCAGCAGCTTGCAGGGGACGGGATCACCCCTCCACTTT
TRBJ1-1,TRBV7-2,.,.,CASSPQGSGTEAFF,TGTGCCAGCAGCCCCCAGGGATCCGGCACTGAAGCTTTCTTT
TRBJ2-2,TRBV7-7,.,.,CASSSITGSGELFF,TGTGCCAGCAGCTCGATAACTGGATCCGGGGAGCTGTTTTTT
TRBJ2-1,TRBV7-9,few,TRBD2,CASTGGGHPSYNEQFF,TGTGCCAGCACCGGGGGGGGCCATCCCTCCTACAATGAGCAGTTCTTC
TRBJ2-1,TRBV11-3,.,.,CASSFLGIEQFF,TGTGCCAGCAGCTTCTTAGGCATTGAGCAGTTCTTC
TRBJ2-7,TRBV29-1,.,TRBD2,CSVDSGSPSYEQYF,TGCAGCGTTGATAGCGGGAGTCCTTCCTACGAGCAGTACTTC
TRBJ1-5,TRBV20-1,.,TRBD1,CSAHRGQGQPQHF,TGCAGTGCTCACAGGGGGCAGGGTCAGCCCCAGCATTTT
TRBJ2-3,TRBV2,few,TRBD2,CASSELAANTDTQYF,TGTGCCAGCAGTGAGCTAGCGGCAAACACAGATACGCAGTATTTT
TRBJ2-7,TRBV3-1,few,.,CASSQDSRGRQYF,TGTGCCAGCAGCCAAGATAGCCGGGGAAGACAGTACTTC
TRBJ2-1,TRBV20-1,few,.,CSASGDLPNEQFF,TGCAGTGCTAGTGGGGACCTACCCAATGAGCAGTTCTTC
TRBJ2-3,TRBV11-2,.,TRBD2,CASSYPGGLGLAGGLDTQYF,TGTGCCAGCAGCTACCCTGGGGGGCTAGGACTAGCGGGAGGGCTGGATACGCAGTATTTT
TRBJ1-5,TRBV18,few,TRBD1,CASSPRLPGQGAGWQPQHF,TGTGCCAGCTCACCACGTTTACCGGGACAGGGGGCCGGATGGCAGCCCCAGCATTTT
TRBJ2-4,TRBV7-9,.,TRBD1,CASSPDRTLAKNIQYF,TGTGCCAGCAGCCCGGACAGGACCCTAGCCAAAAACATTCAGTACTTC
TRBJ1-5,TRBV6-1,few,.,CASSDGGHQPQHF,TGTGCCAGCAGTGACGGTGGGCATCAGCCCCAGCATTTT
TRBJ2-1,TRBV20-1,many,TRBD2,CSAGRTSATDNEQFF,TGCAGTGCTGGGAGGACTAGCGCTACGGATAATGAGCAGTTCTTC
TRBJ1-1,TRBV12-5,.,TRBD1,CASGLPGQGSLNTEAFF,TGTGCTAGTGGTTTGCCCGGACAGGGGTCACTCAACACTGAAGCTTTCTTT
TRBJ2-5,TRBV6-1,.,TRBD2,CASILPPGLAGGGETQYF,TGTGCCAGCATCCTCCCGCCGGGACTAGCGGGAGGAGGAGAGACCCAGTACTTC
TRBJ1-1,TRBV18,few,.,CASSPARGDTEAFF,TGTGCCAGCTCACCAGCCAGAGGAGACACTGAAGCTTTCTTT
TRBJ2-1,TRBV10-2,.,.,CASSTYDRRNNEQFF,TGCGCCAGCAGTACCTATGACCGTAGAAACAATGAGCAGTTCTTC
TRBJ2-1,TRBV6-1,once,TRBD1,CASSGPRGPGIDEQFF,TGTGCCAGCAGTGGCCCTAGGGGGCCCGGTATAGATGAGCAGTTCTTC
TRBJ2-5,TRBV29-1,.,TRBD2,CSVSIAGGGETQYF,TGCAGCGTTTCTATAGCGGGAGGAGGAGAGACCCAGTACTTC
TRBJ2-2,TRBV5-1,few,.,CASSLGVFTGELFF,TGCGCCAGCAGCTTGGGAGTTTTCACCGGGGAGCTGTTTTTT
TRBJ2-3,TRBV2,few,TRBD2,CASSPGGGLTDTQYF,TGTGCCAGCAGCCCGGGGGGGGGCCTGACAGATACGCAGTATTTT
TRBJ2-3,TRBV2,.,.,CASSDFIAQYF,TGTGCCAGCAGTGACTTCATAGCGCAGTATTTT
TRBJ1-5,TRBV7-9,few,.,CASTQNSNQPQHF,TGTGCCAGCACCCAGAATAGCAATCAGCCCCAGCATTTT
TRBJ2-2,TRBV12-3/TRBV12-4,few,.,CASSLMVQSGELFF,TGTGCCAGCAGCCTCATGGTCCAATCCGGGGAGCTGTTTTTT
TRBJ2-1,TRBV5-1,.,TRBD2,CASSTGLAGKGFYNEQFF,TGCGCCAGCAGCACGGGACTAGCGGGCAAAGGGTTCTACAATGAGCAGTTCTTC
TRBJ2-2,TRBV7-2,many,TRBD2,CASSILAGNTGELFF,TGTGCCAGCAGCATTTTAGCGGGAAACACCGGGGAGCTGTTTTTT
TRBJ1-6,TRBV5-1,many,.,CASSSIPSGTQTNSPLHF,TGCGCCAGCAGCTCTATTCCCTCCGGGACACAGACTAATTCACCCCTCCACTTT
TRBJ2-5,TRBV7-9,.,TRBD1,CASSYTGQGDETQYF,TGTGCCAGCAGCTACACGGGACAGGGAGATGAGACCCAGTACTTC
TRBJ2-1,TRBV10-3,.,.,CAISVTTGSQVEQFF,TGTGCCATCAGTGTAACGACCGGGTCTCAAGTTGAGCAGTTCTTC
TRBJ1-1,TRBV5-1,few,.,CASSSPGNTEAFF,TGCGCCAGCAGCTCCCCGGGGAACACTGAAGCTTTCTTT
TRBJ1-1,TRBV20-1,few,.,CSATRTEAFF,TGCAGTGCAACGAGGACTGAAGCTTTCTTT
TRBJ2-2,TRBV12-3/TRBV12-4,.,TRBD1,CASRRQGSTGELFF,TGTGCCAGCAGACGACAGGGGAGCACCGGGGAGCTGTTTTTT
TRBJ1-2,TRBV5-1,.,.,CASSLVADGYTF,TGCGCCAGCAGCTTGGTGGCGGACGGCTACACCTTC
TRBJ2-1,TRBV7-2,.,.,CASSLGSLGGSYNEQFF,TGTGCCAGCAGCTTAGGCTCCCTAGGGGGCTCCTACAATGAGCAGTTCTTC
TRBJ2-5,TRBV5-1,many,.,CASSLESVETQYF,TGCGCCAGCAGCTTGGAGAGTGTGGAGACCCAGTACTTC
TRBJ2-2,TRBV21-1,few,.,CASSKMKRRGTGELFF,TGTGCCAGCAGCAAAATGAAGCGGCGGGGCACCGGGGAGCTGTTTTTT
TRBJ2-2,TRBV6-5,few,TRBD1,CASSYPQGVGTGELFF,TGTGCCAGCAGTTACCCACAGGGGGTCGGCACCGGGGAGCTGTTTTTT
TRBJ2-1,TRBV7-2,few,TRBD2,CASSFYFAGGKNEQFF,TGTGCCAGCAGCTTTTACTTTGCGGGAGGGAAGAATGAGCAGTTCTTC
TRBJ2-5,TRBV5-1,.,.,CASSLQGLEETQYF,TGCGCCAGCAGCTTACAGGGATTAGAGGAGACCCAGTACTTC
TRBJ1-1,TRBV4-1,few,TRBD1,CASSQAPDRGQTEAFF,TGCGCCAGCAGCCAAGCCCCCGACAGGGGGCAAACTGAAGCTTTCTTT
TRBJ1-2,TRBV12-3/TRBV12-4,few,TRBD1,CASSSRDRSAGYTF,TGTGCCAGCAGTTCCCGGGACAGGTCTGCCGGCTACACCTTC
TRBJ2-3,TRBV7-8,many,.,CASSLESTGSGADTQYF,TGTGCCAGCAGCCTCGAGTCGACCGGGAGCGGAGCAGATACGCAGTATTTT
TRBJ1-1,TRBV12-3/TRBV12-4,.,.,CASSLRHNFEAFF,TGTGCCAGCAGTTTAAGACACAACTTTGAAGCTTTCTTT
TRBJ1-3,TRBV20-1,few,.,CSARFSSGNTIYF,TGCAGTGCTAGATTTAGCTCTGGAAACACCATATATTTT
TRBJ2-7,TRBV13,.,TRBD1,CASSPRTGQVYEQYF,TGTGCCAGCAGCCCAAGGACAGGACAGGTCTACGAGCAGTACTTC
TRBJ1-5,TRBV19,.,.,CASSINQWDLNQPQHF,TGTGCCAGTAGTATTAATCAGTGGGACCTCAATCAGCCCCAGCATTTT
TRBJ2-7,TRBV9,.,TRBD2,CASSVGGGSLSYEQYF,TGTGCCAGCAGCGTAGGGGGAGGGTCCCTCTCCTACGAGCAGTACTTC
TRBJ1-1,TRBV15,few,.,CATRVGILNTEAFF,TGTGCCACCAGAGTAGGAATCTTGAACACTGAGGCTTTCTTT
TRBJ2-4,TRBV21-1,.,.,CASSGTSGRLAKNIQYF,TGTGCCAGCAGCGGGACTAGCGGGAGGTTAGCCAAAAACATTCAGTACTTC
TRBJ1-2,TRBV3-1,.,TRBD1,CASSRTGGPGYGYTF,TGTGCCAGCAGCCGGACAGGAGGGCCGGGTTATGGCTACACCTTC
TRBJ1-4,TRBV20-1,few,TRBD1,CSAWTGGATNEKLFF,TGCAGTGCTTGGACAGGAGGAGCAACTAATGAAAAACTGTTTTTT
TRBJ2-2,TRBV10-3,.,.,CAISGSTGELFF,TGTGCCATCAGTGGGAGCACCGGGGAGCTGTTTTTT